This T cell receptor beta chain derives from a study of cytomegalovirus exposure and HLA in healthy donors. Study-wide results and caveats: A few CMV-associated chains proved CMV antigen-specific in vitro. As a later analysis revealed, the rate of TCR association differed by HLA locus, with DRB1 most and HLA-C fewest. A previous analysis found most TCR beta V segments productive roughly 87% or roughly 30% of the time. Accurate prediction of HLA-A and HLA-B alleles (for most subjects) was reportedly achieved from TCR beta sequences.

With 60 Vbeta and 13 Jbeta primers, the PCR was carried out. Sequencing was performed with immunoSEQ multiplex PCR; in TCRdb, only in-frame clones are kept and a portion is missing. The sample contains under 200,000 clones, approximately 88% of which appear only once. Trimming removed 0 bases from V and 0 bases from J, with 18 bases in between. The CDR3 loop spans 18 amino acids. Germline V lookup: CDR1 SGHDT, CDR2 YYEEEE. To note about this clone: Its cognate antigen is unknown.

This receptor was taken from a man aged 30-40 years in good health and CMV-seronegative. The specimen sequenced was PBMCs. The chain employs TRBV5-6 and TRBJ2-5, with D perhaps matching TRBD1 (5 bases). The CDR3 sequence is CASSLGGISALNQETQYF. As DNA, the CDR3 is TGTGCCAGCAGCTTGGGGGGCATCAGCGCCCTAAACCAAGAGACCCAGTACTTC.